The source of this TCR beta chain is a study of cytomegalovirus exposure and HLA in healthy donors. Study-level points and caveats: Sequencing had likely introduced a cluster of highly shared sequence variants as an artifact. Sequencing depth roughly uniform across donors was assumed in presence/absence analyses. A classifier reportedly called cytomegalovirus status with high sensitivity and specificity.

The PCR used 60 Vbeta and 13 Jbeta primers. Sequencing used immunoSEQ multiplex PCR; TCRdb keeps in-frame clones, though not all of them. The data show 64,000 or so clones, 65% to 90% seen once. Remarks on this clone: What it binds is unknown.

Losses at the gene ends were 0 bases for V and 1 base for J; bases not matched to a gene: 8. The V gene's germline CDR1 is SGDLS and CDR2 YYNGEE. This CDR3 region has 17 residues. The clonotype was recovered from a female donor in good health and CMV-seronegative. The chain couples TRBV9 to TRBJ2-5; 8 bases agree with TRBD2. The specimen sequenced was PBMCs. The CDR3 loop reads CASSVGGGLAGQETQYF. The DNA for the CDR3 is TGTGCCAGCAGCGTAGGTGGGGGGCTAGCGGGCCAAGAGACCCAGTACTTC.